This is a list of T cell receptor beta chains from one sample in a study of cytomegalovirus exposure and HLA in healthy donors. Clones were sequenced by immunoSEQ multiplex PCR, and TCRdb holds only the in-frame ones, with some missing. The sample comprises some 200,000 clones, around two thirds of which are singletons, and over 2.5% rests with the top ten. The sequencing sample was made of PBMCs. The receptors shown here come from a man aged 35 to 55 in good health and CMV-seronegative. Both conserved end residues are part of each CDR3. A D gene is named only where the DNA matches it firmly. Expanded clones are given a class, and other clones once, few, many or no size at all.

cdr3_aa: CASSQGLAGRDTQYF
cdr3_nt: TGTGCCAGCAGCCAAGGACTAGCGGGGCGGGATACGCAGTATTTT
d_call: TRBD2
clone_size: NA
j_call: TRBJ2-3
v_call: TRBV4-2

cdr3_aa: CASSIDGGNSPLHF
cdr3_nt: TGTGCCAGTAGTATAGACGGGGGGAATTCACCCCTCCACTTT
d_call: NA
clone_size: NA
j_call: TRBJ1-6
v_call: TRBV19

cdr3_aa: CASSFQTGQYNEQFF
cdr3_nt: TGTGCCAGCTCATTCCAAACCGGACAATACAATGAGCAGTTCTTC
d_call: NA
clone_size: NA
j_call: TRBJ2-1
v_call: TRBV18

cdr3_aa: CASSLERRLEGRNEQFF
cdr3_nt: TGTGCCAGCAGCTTAGAACGGCGCCTGGAGGGCCGTAATGAGCAGTTCTTC
d_call: NA
clone_size: few
j_call: TRBJ2-1
v_call: TRBV7-9

cdr3_aa: CSATIGNTIYF
cdr3_nt: TGCAGTGCTACAATTGGAAACACCATATATTTT
d_call: NA
clone_size: NA
j_call: TRBJ1-3
v_call: TRBV20-1

cdr3_aa: CASSGGTSGRVRDTQYF
cdr3_nt: TGTGCCAGCAGTGGGGGGACTAGCGGGAGGGTAAGGGATACGCAGTATTTT
d_call: TRBD2
clone_size: NA
j_call: TRBJ2-3
v_call: TRBV6-1

cdr3_aa: CASSLVPVGGVYEQYF
cdr3_nt: TGTGCCAGCAGCTTAGTTCCGGTTGGCGGGGTTTACGAGCAGTACTTC
d_call: NA
clone_size: once
j_call: TRBJ2-7
v_call: TRBV7-3

cdr3_aa: CASSLVGSRDQPQHF
cdr3_nt: TGTGCCAGCAGCTTAGTGGGATCGAGGGATCAGCCCCAGCATTTT
d_call: NA
clone_size: NA
j_call: TRBJ1-5
v_call: TRBV7-9

cdr3_aa: CSSSLTSGSLEQYF
cdr3_nt: TGTTCCAGCAGCCTGACTAGCGGGAGTCTCGAGCAGTACTTC
d_call: TRBD2
clone_size: NA
j_call: TRBJ2-7
v_call: TRBV7-9

cdr3_aa: CAISEGPGVQETQYF
cdr3_nt: TGTGCCATCAGTGAGGGGCCAGGGGTCCAAGAGACCCAGTACTTC
d_call: NA
clone_size: NA
j_call: TRBJ2-5
v_call: TRBV10-3

cdr3_aa: CASRKGREGQPQHF
cdr3_nt: TGTGCCAGCAGGAAGGGCAGGGAGGGTCAGCCCCAGCATTTT
d_call: NA
clone_size: NA
j_call: TRBJ1-5
v_call: TRBV28

cdr3_aa: CASSLRVSYEQYF
cdr3_nt: TGTGCCAGCAGTTTGAGGGTGTCCTACGAGCAGTACTTC
d_call: NA
clone_size: once
j_call: TRBJ2-7
v_call: TRBV27

cdr3_aa: CALTLQGAWNQPQHF
cdr3_nt: TGTGCCTTAACATTACAGGGGGCCTGGAATCAGCCCCAGCATTTT
d_call: TRBD1
clone_size: NA
j_call: TRBJ1-5
v_call: TRBV30

cdr3_aa: CASSYPRTGGNYGYTF
cdr3_nt: TGTGCCAGCAGTTACCCCCGGACAGGGGGGAACTATGGCTACACCTTC
d_call: TRBD1
clone_size: NA
j_call: TRBJ1-2
v_call: TRBV6-6

cdr3_aa: CASSYLRDRVHEQYF
cdr3_nt: TGTGCCAGCAGTTACCTCCGGGACAGGGTCCACGAGCAGTACTTC
d_call: TRBD1
clone_size: few
j_call: TRBJ2-7
v_call: TRBV6-5

cdr3_aa: CASTGSRYTGELFF
cdr3_nt: TGTGCCTCGACCGGGTCGCGGTACACCGGGGAGCTGTTTTTT
d_call: NA
clone_size: NA
j_call: TRBJ2-2
v_call: TRBV14

cdr3_aa: CASSGKGGVITEAFF
cdr3_nt: TGTGCCAGCAGTGGAAAAGGAGGGGTAATAACTGAAGCTTTCTTT
d_call: NA
clone_size: NA
j_call: TRBJ1-1
v_call: TRBV25-1

cdr3_aa: CASSPSTSGAPYEQYF
cdr3_nt: TGTGCCAGCAGCCCCTCGACTAGCGGGGCTCCCTACGAGCAGTACTTC
d_call: TRBD2
clone_size: once
j_call: TRBJ2-7
v_call: TRBV7-8

cdr3_aa: CASTSPGSADTQYF
cdr3_nt: TGCGCCAGCACCTCTCCAGGGTCGGCAGATACGCAGTATTTT
d_call: NA
clone_size: NA
j_call: TRBJ2-3
v_call: TRBV10-1

cdr3_aa: CASSSGGGISNEQFF
cdr3_nt: TGTGCCAGCAGTTCTGGTGGCGGGATTTCCAATGAGCAGTTCTTC
d_call: NA
clone_size: NA
j_call: TRBJ2-1
v_call: TRBV7-9

cdr3_aa: CASSPGLAGYNEQFF
cdr3_nt: TGTGCCAGCAGCCCCGGACTAGCGGGATACAATGAGCAGTTCTTC
d_call: TRBD2
clone_size: NA
j_call: TRBJ2-1
v_call: TRBV7-9

cdr3_aa: CASSLDQGGSYNSPLHF
cdr3_nt: TGTGCCAGCTCACTTGATCAGGGGGGCTCCTATAATTCACCCCTCCACTTT
d_call: TRBD1
clone_size: NA
j_call: TRBJ1-6
v_call: TRBV18

cdr3_aa: CASSQGILANAGELFF
cdr3_nt: TGCGCCAGCAGCCAAGGTATACTAGCGAATGCCGGGGAGCTGTTTTTT
d_call: TRBD2
clone_size: NA
j_call: TRBJ2-2
v_call: TRBV4-3

cdr3_aa: CASSQVYEGNYGYTF
cdr3_nt: TGCGCCAGCAGCCAAGTCTATGAGGGCAACTATGGCTACACCTTC
d_call: NA
clone_size: few
j_call: TRBJ1-2
v_call: TRBV4-1

cdr3_aa: CASSVAGDTIYNEQFF
cdr3_nt: TGTGCCAGCAGCGTAGCGGGAGATACGATCTACAATGAGCAGTTCTTC
d_call: NA
clone_size: once
j_call: TRBJ2-1
v_call: TRBV9

cdr3_aa: CASSDSLATYNEQFF
cdr3_nt: TGTGCCAGCAGTGACTCACTAGCGACATACAATGAGCAGTTCTTC
d_call: TRBD2
clone_size: NA
j_call: TRBJ2-1
v_call: TRBV6-4

cdr3_aa: CASNSILGQGSYEQYF
cdr3_nt: TGTGCCAGCAACTCCATTCTCGGACAGGGCTCCTACGAGCAGTACTTC
d_call: TRBD1
clone_size: NA
j_call: TRBJ2-7
v_call: TRBV28

cdr3_aa: CASSSNNSPLHF
cdr3_nt: TGTGCCAGCAGCTCTAATAATTCACCCCTCCACTTT
d_call: NA
clone_size: few
j_call: TRBJ1-6
v_call: TRBV7-9

cdr3_aa: CASAPAWGRNTEAFF
cdr3_nt: TGTGCCAGCGCACCTGCCTGGGGCCGGAACACTGAAGCTTTCTTT
d_call: NA
clone_size: NA
j_call: TRBJ1-1
v_call: TRBV5-4

cdr3_aa: CASCRGSNEKLFF
cdr3_nt: TGTGCCAGCTGCAGGGGCTCTAATGAAAAACTGTTTTTT
d_call: NA
clone_size: NA
j_call: TRBJ1-4
v_call: TRBV7-9

cdr3_aa: CASSVRGGTQYF
cdr3_nt: TGTGCCAGCAGCGTGCGAGGAGGGACCCAGTACTTC
d_call: NA
clone_size: NA
j_call: TRBJ2-5
v_call: TRBV9

cdr3_aa: CASSQDRGETQYF
cdr3_nt: TGTGCCAGCAGCCAGGACAGGGGTGAGACCCAGTACTTC
d_call: TRBD1
clone_size: NA
j_call: TRBJ2-5
v_call: TRBV13

cdr3_aa: CASSLTGGHGYTF
cdr3_nt: TGTGCCAGCAGCCTCACAGGGGGCCATGGCTACACCTTC
d_call: TRBD1
clone_size: NA
j_call: TRBJ1-2
v_call: TRBV5-5

cdr3_aa: CASSTYRDSPLHF
cdr3_nt: TGTGCCAGCAGCACCTACAGGGATTCACCCCTCCACTTT
d_call: NA
clone_size: NA
j_call: TRBJ1-6
v_call: TRBV11-1

cdr3_aa: CASSQGTSGTLIHEQYF
cdr3_nt: TGTGCCAGTAGTCAAGGGACTAGCGGGACCCTTATCCACGAGCAGTACTTC
d_call: TRBD2
clone_size: NA
j_call: TRBJ2-7
v_call: TRBV19

cdr3_aa: CASSDTFSGNTIYF
cdr3_nt: TGTGCCAGCAGTGACACGTTTTCTGGAAACACCATATATTTT
d_call: NA
clone_size: NA
j_call: TRBJ1-3
v_call: TRBV27

cdr3_aa: CASSSQVVPSSGANVLTF
cdr3_nt: TGTGCCAGCAGCTCCCAGGTGGTACCTTCTTCTGGGGCCAACGTCCTGACTTTC
d_call: NA
clone_size: NA
j_call: TRBJ2-6
v_call: TRBV9

cdr3_aa: CASSLTRAYGSGELFF
cdr3_nt: TGTGCCAGCAGCTTAACGCGGGCTTACGGGTCCGGGGAGCTGTTTTTT
d_call: NA
clone_size: NA
j_call: TRBJ2-2
v_call: TRBV7-3

cdr3_aa: CASSGRTGGGELFF
cdr3_nt: TGTGCCAGCAGCGGCAGGACAGGGGGCGGGGAGCTGTTTTTT
d_call: TRBD1
clone_size: NA
j_call: TRBJ2-2
v_call: TRBV7-8

cdr3_aa: CASSAGQGVYNEQFF
cdr3_nt: TGTGCCAGCAGCGCGGGACAGGGTGTCTACAATGAGCAGTTCTTC
d_call: TRBD1
clone_size: few
j_call: TRBJ2-1
v_call: TRBV5-4